A single sample is the source of the 2 T cell receptor beta chains below, sequenced in a study of blood T cells in healthy people across ages. The use of a sample-barcoded 5' primer and a J-beta primer mix characterized a second PCR of about 7 to 12 cycles. Using its own MiXCR run on the 5' RACE reads, TCRdb lists one record per CDR3 protein. This sample has some 900,000 distinct CDR3 sequences, with roughly 43% found just once. The sample consisted of blood. These receptors were collected from a man between 25 and 39 years old in good health.

This clonotype was seen a few times. The chain recombines TRBV4-1 with TRBJ2-7; 12 nucleotides match TRBD2. After removal of 1 base from V and 4 bases from J, the junction contained 8 bases not matched to a gene. Germline V gene lookup returns CDR1 MGHRA and CDR2 YSYEKL. The CDR3 length is 17 residues. As DNA, the CDR3 is TGCGCCAGCAGCCAAGGTCCGACTAGCGGGGGTATATACGAGCAGTACTTC. The encoded protein is CASSQGPTSGGIYEQYF.

This clonotype was found a few times. The V and J genes are TRBV20-1 and TRBJ2-7; weak D call: TRBD2 (6 bases). With 7 bases removed from V and 0 bases from J, the gap between germline ends came to 13 bases. CDR3 length equals 13 residues. CDR1 is DFQATT and CDR2 is SNEGSKA in the germline V gene (reference sequence). CDR3 nucleotide sequence: TGCAGTGTCTTGCGGGGCGACTCCTACGAGCAGTACTTC. It encodes CSVLRGDSYEQYF.